This T cell receptor (beta chain) was found in a study of monozygotic twins with inflammatory bowel disease. CDR3 length: 17 amino acids. Germline CDR1 is LGHNA and CDR2 is YSLEER. TCRdb reprocessed the 5' RACE reads, with one entry per CDR3 protein and no DNA. The listing contains about 380,000 distinct CDR3 sequences. The sequence derives from a human donor with ulcerative colitis or Crohn's disease, or a healthy co-twin of an affected twin (not recorded which). The rearrangement joins TRBV4-3 to TRBJ2-3; TCRdb's assignment of TRBD1 cannot be checked, as there is no DNA. Sequenced input: blood. CDR3 sequence: CASSQDSGRGITDTQYF.